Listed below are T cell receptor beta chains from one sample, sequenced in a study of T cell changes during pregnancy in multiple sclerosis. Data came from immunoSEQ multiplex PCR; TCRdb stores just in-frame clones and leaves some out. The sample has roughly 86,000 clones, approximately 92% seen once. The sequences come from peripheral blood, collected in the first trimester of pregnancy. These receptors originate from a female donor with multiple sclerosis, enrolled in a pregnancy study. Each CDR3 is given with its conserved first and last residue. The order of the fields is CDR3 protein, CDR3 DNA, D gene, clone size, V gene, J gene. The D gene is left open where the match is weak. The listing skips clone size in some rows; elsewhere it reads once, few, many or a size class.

CDR3: CSVQSGLGYNEQFF; DNA: TGCAGCGTACAGAGCGGGTTGGGATACAATGAGCAGTTCTTC; D: .; size: .; V: TRBV29-1; J: TRBJ2-1
CDR3: CASTSRMNTEAFF; DNA: TGTGCCAGCACCTCCAGGATGAACACTGAAGCTTTCTTT; D: .; size: .; V: TRBV28; J: TRBJ1-1
CDR3: CASSSEGAGGNTIYF; DNA: TGTGCCAGCAGCTCGGAGGGGGCAGGAGGAAACACCATATATTTT; D: TRBD1; size: .; V: TRBV7-2; J: TRBJ1-3
CDR3: CASSQSRPGTLYEQYF; DNA: TGCGCCAGCAGTCAATCTCGCCCCGGGACACTCTACGAGCAGTACTTC; D: .; size: .; V: TRBV23-1; J: TRBJ2-7
CDR3: CASSLGTGFAGNTIYF; DNA: TGCGCCAGCAGCTTGGGGACAGGGTTCGCTGGAAACACCATATATTTT; D: TRBD1; size: .; V: TRBV5-1; J: TRBJ1-3
CDR3: CASSLGGRQNTGELFF; DNA: TGTGCCAGCAGCTTAGGGGGCAGGCAAAACACCGGGGAGCTGTTTTTT; D: .; size: .; V: TRBV7-9; J: TRBJ2-2
CDR3: CATSRDTSEWKYF; DNA: TGTGCCACCAGCAGAGATACAAGCGAGTGGAAGTACTTC; D: .; size: .; V: TRBV15; J: TRBJ2-7
CDR3: CASSDGTADRTAFF; DNA: TGTGCCAGCAGTGACGGGACAGCTGATAGAACCGCTTTCTTT; D: TRBD1; size: .; V: TRBV6-6; J: TRBJ1-1
CDR3: CASSFSWTEQEQYF; DNA: TGTGCCAGCAGCTTCTCCTGGACAGAGCAAGAGCAGTACTTC; D: .; size: .; V: TRBV7-9; J: TRBJ2-7
CDR3: CAWRRRTGNLDTQYF; DNA: TGTGCCTGGAGGCGCCGGACAGGGAACCTAGATACGCAGTATTTT; D: TRBD1; size: .; V: TRBV30; J: TRBJ2-3
CDR3: CASSPQGPRTEAFF; DNA: TGTGCCAGCAGCCCACAGGGACCCCGCACCGAAGCTTTCTTT; D: .; size: .; V: TRBV7-9; J: TRBJ1-1
CDR3: CASSYTGLNTEAFF; DNA: TGTGCCAGCAGTTACACAGGGCTGAACACTGAAGCTTTCTTT; D: .; size: few; V: TRBV6-5; J: TRBJ1-1
CDR3: CASSIGGSYGYTF; DNA: TGTGCCAGCAGTATCGGGGGTAGTTATGGCTACACCTTC; D: .; size: .; V: TRBV6-5; J: TRBJ1-2
CDR3: CASKRGLLYEQYF; DNA: TGTGCCAGCAAGCGGGGCCTACTCTACGAGCAGTACTTC; D: TRBD2; size: .; V: TRBV5-8; J: TRBJ2-7
CDR3: CSVQGGLYNEQFF; DNA: TGCAGCGTTCAAGGGGGCCTATACAATGAGCAGTTCTTC; D: TRBD1; size: .; V: TRBV29-1; J: TRBJ2-1
CDR3: CASSFRLAGGTWTQYF; DNA: TGTGCCAGCAGTTTCAGGCTAGCGGGAGGGACGTGGACCCAGTACTTC; D: TRBD2; size: .; V: TRBV28; J: TRBJ2-5
CDR3: CASSSGVWNEQYF; DNA: TGTGCCAGTAGTTCGGGGGTCTGGAACGAGCAGTACTTC; D: .; size: .; V: TRBV19; J: TRBJ2-7
CDR3: CASSLTGGYNTGELFF; DNA: TGTGCCAGCAGCTTAACGGGCGGGTACAACACCGGGGAGCTGTTTTTT; D: .; size: .; V: TRBV7-2; J: TRBJ2-2
CDR3: CASSRERNTEAFF; DNA: TGTGCCAGCAGTCGGGAGAGGAACACTGAAGCTTTCTTT; D: .; size: .; V: TRBV28; J: TRBJ1-1
CDR3: CASSQERAFTGELFF; DNA: TGTGCCAGCAGCCAAGAACGAGCGTTTACCGGGGAGCTGTTTTTT; D: .; size: .; V: TRBV4-2; J: TRBJ2-2
CDR3: CASSEGQEYNEQFF; DNA: TGTGCCAGCAGTGAAGGTCAGGAATACAATGAGCAGTTCTTC; D: .; size: .; V: TRBV6-1; J: TRBJ2-1
CDR3: CATSTLRGGTEAFF; DNA: TGTGCCACCAGCACCCTCAGGGGTGGGACTGAAGCTTTCTTT; D: .; size: medium-sized; V: TRBV15; J: TRBJ1-1
CDR3: CASSEDRATEAFF; DNA: TGTGCCAGCAGTGAAGACAGAGCCACTGAAGCTTTCTTT; D: .; size: .; V: TRBV2; J: TRBJ1-1
CDR3: CASSRETSGTTYEQYF; DNA: TGCGCCAGCAGCCGAGAGACTAGCGGGACCACCTACGAGCAGTACTTC; D: TRBD2; size: .; V: TRBV4-1; J: TRBJ2-7
CDR3: CASSLGAGRNQPQHF; DNA: TGTGCCAGCAGTTTAGGGGCAGGCCGCAATCAGCCCCAGCATTTT; D: .; size: .; V: TRBV28; J: TRBJ1-5
CDR3: CASSLQGGAGANVLTF; DNA: TGTGCCAGCAGCTTGCAGGGCGGGGCTGGGGCCAACGTCCTGACTTTC; D: .; size: .; V: TRBV7-8; J: TRBJ2-6